Below, one T cell receptor (beta chain) is given with its context. Its target is not known. Treatment defined: oral pan-JAK inhibitor, 5-10 mg twice daily. From PBMCs, CD4+ and CD8+ T cells were sorted. This sample is drawn from a study of CD8+ T cells in alopecia areata. General study findings and limits: In scalp and blood, many expanded lesional clones persisted during tofacitinib.

Extracted RNA was reverse transcribed into cDNA, the sequencing template. Using immunoSEQ multiplex PCR, the repertoire was profiled, and TCRdb retains in-frame clones only, with some absent. The sample has roughly 210,000 clones, 40% to 45% seen once. From germline, CDR1 is MGHRA and CDR2 YSYEKL. V lost 1 base, J lost 2 bases, and 10 bases lay in between. This CDR3 is built from 15 residues. V usage is TRBV4-1 and J usage is TRBJ2-3; D gene uncertain. This TCR derives from a human donor with alopecia areata. Specimen: CD4+ T cells sorted from blood, collected between weeks 36 and 40, from a patient treated with tofacitinib. The CDR3 spells CASSQVATTTDTQYF. DNA of the CDR3: TGCGCCAGCAGCCAAGTCGCTACTACCACAGATACGCAGTATTTT.